This T cell receptor (beta chain) emerged from a study of cytomegalovirus exposure and HLA in healthy donors. The study ran its PCR with 60 Vbeta and 13 Jbeta primers. TCRdb keeps only in-frame clones here, not all; method: immunoSEQ multiplex PCR. The table has roughly 120,000 clones, under 85% seen once. Of note for this clone: The antigen is undetermined.

J gave up 5 bases and V 4 bases, and 6 bases lay outside the gene matches. The CDR3 totals 15 residues. Germline V CDR1 and CDR2: MNHNS, SASEGT. Nominal health characterized the donors when sampled, though unrecorded immune exposures were likely. Notes on the study in general: Investigators reported fewer than 200 TCR beta chains as tied to cytomegalovirus. Most CMV-associated TCR beta chains appeared HLA-restricted in a later analysis. In vitro data verified three CMV-associated chains as specific for CMV antigens.

This TCR was sampled from a woman between 40 and 55 years old in good health and CMV-seropositive. The sample consisted of PBMCs. The genes are TRBV6-1 and TRBJ2-7, with 12 positions matching TRBD1. CDR3: CASSVLRDRGHEQYF. The CDR3 coding sequence is TGTGCCAGCAGTGTCCTCCGGGACAGGGGGCACGAGCAGTACTTC.